This T cell receptor beta chain appears in the sequencing data of a study of PD-1 blockade in classical Hodgkin lymphoma. In the study overall: A 3 mg/kg intravenous dose of nivolumab was received by patients every 2 weeks. Points from the study as a whole: Baseline diversity in complete responders resembled that of newly diagnosed patients. Only CD4+ TCR diversity, not CD8+, had risen significantly by C4D1. Why the repertoires differ is still unclear, perhaps disease activity or prior therapy.

V was clipped by 5 bases and J by 5 bases, with 6 bases between them. The CDR3 spans 11 residues. The germline V gene has CDR1 SEHNR and CDR2 FQNEAQ (reference sequence). Clones were read by immunoSEQ multiplex PCR, and TCRdb kept only the in-frame ones, dropping some. The top ten clones hold about 9.2% of a sample with more than 140,000 clones, just under 80% of them seen once. Details on this clone: Its target is unknown.

Every patient was affected by relapse after autologous stem cell transplantation, while exposure to brentuximab vedotin was not uniform. The sequence was obtained from a human donor with classical Hodgkin lymphoma. The sequences come from peripheral blood mononuclear cells (PBMCs), collected before the second cycle of nivolumab. The chain carries TRBV7-9 and TRBJ1-2; D gene uncertain. CDR3 in DNA: TGTGCCAGCAGCCCAGGTTATGGCTACACCTTC. Its protein is CASSPGYGYTF.